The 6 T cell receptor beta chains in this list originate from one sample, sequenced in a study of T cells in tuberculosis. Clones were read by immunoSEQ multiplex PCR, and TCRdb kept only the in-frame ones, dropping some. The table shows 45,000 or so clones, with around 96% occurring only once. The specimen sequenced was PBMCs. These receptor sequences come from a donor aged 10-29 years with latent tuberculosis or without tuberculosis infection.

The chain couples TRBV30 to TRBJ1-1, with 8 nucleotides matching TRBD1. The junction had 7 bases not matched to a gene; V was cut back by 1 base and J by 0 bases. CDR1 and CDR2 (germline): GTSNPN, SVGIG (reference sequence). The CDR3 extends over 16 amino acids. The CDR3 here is CAWSATGEEMNTEAFF. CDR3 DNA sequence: TGTGCCTGGAGTGCGACAGGGGAGGAAATGAACACTGAAGCTTTCTTT.

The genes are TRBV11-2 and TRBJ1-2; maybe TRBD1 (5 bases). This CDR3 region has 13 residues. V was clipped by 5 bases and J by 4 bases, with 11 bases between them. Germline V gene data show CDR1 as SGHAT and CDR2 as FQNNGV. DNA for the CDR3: TGTGCCAGCAGCGCATCAGGGTTCTATGGCTACACCTTC. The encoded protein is CASSASGFYGYTF. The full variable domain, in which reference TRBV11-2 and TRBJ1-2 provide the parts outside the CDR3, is EAGVAQSPRYKIIEKRQSVAFWCNPISGHATLYWYQQILGQGPKLLIQFQNNGVVDDSQLPKDRFSAERLKGVDSTLKIQPAKLEDSAVYLCASSASGFYGYTFGSGTRLTVV.

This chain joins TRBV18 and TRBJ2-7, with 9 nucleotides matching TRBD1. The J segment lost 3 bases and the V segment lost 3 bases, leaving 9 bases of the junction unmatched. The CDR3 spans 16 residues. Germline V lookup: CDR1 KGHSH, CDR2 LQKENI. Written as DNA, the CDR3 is TGTGCCAGCTCACCTCGGGCCGGGACAGGGATCTACGAGCAGTACTTC. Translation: CASSPRAGTGIYEQYF.

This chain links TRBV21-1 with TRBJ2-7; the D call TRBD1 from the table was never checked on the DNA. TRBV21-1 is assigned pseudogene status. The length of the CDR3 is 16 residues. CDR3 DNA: TGTGCCAGCAGCGACACCGGGACAGAGAGCTCCTACGAGCAGTACTTC. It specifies CASSDTGTESSYEQYF.

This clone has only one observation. CDR3 in amino acids: CASSPKGAQVGDTQYF. CDR3 DNA: TGTGCCAGCTCACCGAAGGGGGCGCAGGTCGGGGATACGCAGTATTTT. The chain is built from TRBV18 and TRBJ2-3, with 7 bases fitting TRBD1. Per germline, CDR1 KGHSH and CDR2 LQKENI. The CDR3 runs to 16 residues. V lost 3 bases and J lost 6; bases outside the gene matches: 12.

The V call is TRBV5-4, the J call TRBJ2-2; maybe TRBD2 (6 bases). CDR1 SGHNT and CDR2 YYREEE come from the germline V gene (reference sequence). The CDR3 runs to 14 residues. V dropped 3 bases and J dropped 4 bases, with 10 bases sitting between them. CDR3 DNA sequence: TGTGCCAGCAGCTCGCGGGACCCCACCGGGGAGCTGTTTTTT. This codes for CASSSRDPTGELFF.